The following is a T cell receptor beta chain sequence with its context. Its antigen is still unknown. Clones were read by immunoSEQ multiplex PCR, and TCRdb kept only the in-frame ones, dropping some. The table shows tens of thousands of clones, with just under 95% occurring only once. This sample is part of a study of graft-versus-host responses after intestinal transplantation. About the research overall: The recipients all started with anti-thymocyte globulin induction and then took tacrolimus and steroids for 3 to 4 years.

The CDR3 has 12 amino acids. V lost 5 bases to trimming and J lost 7 bases, with 9 bases between them. Per the germline V gene, CDR1 is SEHNR and CDR2 is FQNEAQ (reference sequence). The source was unstimulated CD8+ T cells sorted from spleen or lymph node cells, collected before intestinal transplant. The clonotype originates from a human donor who received an intestinal transplant. The chain links TRBV7-9 to TRBJ2-4; D gene ambiguous. CDR3 nucleotides: TGTGCCAGCAGCCAACCCCAGAACATTCAGTACTTC. Residues: CASSQPQNIQYF.